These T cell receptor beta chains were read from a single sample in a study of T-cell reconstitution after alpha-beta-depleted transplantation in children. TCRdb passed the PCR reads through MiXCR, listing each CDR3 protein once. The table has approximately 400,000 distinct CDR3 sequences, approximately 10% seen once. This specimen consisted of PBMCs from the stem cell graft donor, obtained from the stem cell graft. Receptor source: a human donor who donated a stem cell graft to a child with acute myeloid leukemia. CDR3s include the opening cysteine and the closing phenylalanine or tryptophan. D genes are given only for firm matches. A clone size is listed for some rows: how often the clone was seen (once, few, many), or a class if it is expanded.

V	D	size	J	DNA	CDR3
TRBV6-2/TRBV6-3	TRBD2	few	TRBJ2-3	TGTGCCAGCAGTTACGCCGGGACTAGCGGGACCACTCTATTCACAGATACGCAGTATTTT	CASSYAGTSGTTLFTDTQYF
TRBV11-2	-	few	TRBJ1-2	TGTGCCAGCAGCTCCACCCGCGGGGGCCATGTGATAACCTTC	CASSSTRGGHVITF
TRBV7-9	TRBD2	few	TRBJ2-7	TGTGCCAGCAGCTTAGTGCGAGCGGGAGACGAGCAGTACTTC	CASSLVRAGDEQYF
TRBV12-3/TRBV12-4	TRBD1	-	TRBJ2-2	TGTGCCAGCAGTTTTGGAGCGGGGACAGGGGGCACCGGGGAGCTGTTTTTT	CASSFGAGTGGTGELFF
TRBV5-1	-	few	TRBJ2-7	TGCGCCAGCAGCCTCAGACTAGGCAGCTACGAGCAGTACTTC	CASSLRLGSYEQYF
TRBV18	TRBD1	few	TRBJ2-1	TGTGCCAGCTCACTCCCGGGACAGCAAGACAATGAGCAGTTCTTC	CASSLPGQQDNEQFF
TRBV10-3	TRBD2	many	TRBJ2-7	TGTGCCATCAGTCTAGCGGGGAGCTACGAGCAGTACTTC	CAISLAGSYEQYF
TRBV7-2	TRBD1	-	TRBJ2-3	TGTGCCAGCAGCCCTCCGGACAGGGCGAGCACAGATACGCAGTATTTT	CASSPPDRASTDTQYF
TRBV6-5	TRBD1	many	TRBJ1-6	TGTGCCAGCACCTCGGGACAGGCATATAATTCACCCCTCCACTTT	CASTSGQAYNSPLHF
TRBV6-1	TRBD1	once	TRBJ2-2	TGTGCCGGGGGACAGTTCGCGAACACCGGGGAGCTGTTTTTT	CAGGQFANTGELFF
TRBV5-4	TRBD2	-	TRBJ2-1	TGTGCCAGCAGCGCGGGGACTAGCGGGTATTATGAGCAGTTCTTC	CASSAGTSGYYEQFF
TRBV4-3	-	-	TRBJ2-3	TGCGCCAGCAGCCACAACCGTCACCTAGGGACCACAGATACGCAGTATTTT	CASSHNRHLGTTDTQYF
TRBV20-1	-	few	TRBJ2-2	TGCAGTGCTAGTCACGGCGGGACAGCTAACACCGGGGAGCTGTTTTTT	CSASHGGTANTGELFF
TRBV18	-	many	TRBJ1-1	TGTGCCAGCTCACCACCCTGGGGTACAACTGAAGCTTTCTTT	CASSPPWGTTEAFF
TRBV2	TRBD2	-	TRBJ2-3	TGTGCCAGCAGTGACGTTGCGGGGGGCGGACGAGGTACGCAGTATTTT	CASSDVAGGGRGTQYF
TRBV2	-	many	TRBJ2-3	TGTGCCAGCAGTGGCAGCGCCGGGCACGCCAAGGTCACAGATACGCAGTATTTT	CASSGSAGHAKVTDTQYF
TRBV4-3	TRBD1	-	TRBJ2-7	TGCGCCAGCAGCCAAGATGAGGACAGGAGCACCTACGAGCAGTACTTC	CASSQDEDRSTYEQYF
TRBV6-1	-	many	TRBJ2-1	TGTGCCAGCAGTGCCACATTCCTCAATGAGCAGTTCTTC	CASSATFLNEQFF
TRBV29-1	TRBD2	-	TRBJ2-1	TGCAGCGACGGGACTAGCTTCAATGAGCAGTTCTTC	CSDGTSFNEQFF
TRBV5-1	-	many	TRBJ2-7	TGTGCCAGCAGCTTAGATTTATCCTACGAGCAGTACTTC	CASSLDLSYEQYF
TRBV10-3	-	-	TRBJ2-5	TGTGCCATCAGTGGGGACTCTCAAGAGACCCAGTACTTC	CAISGDSQETQYF
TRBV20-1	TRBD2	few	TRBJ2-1	TGCAGTGCTACGCGGGAGGGAATTGAGCAGTTCTTC	CSATREGIEQFF
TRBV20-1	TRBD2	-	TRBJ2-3	TGCAGTGCCCGAAGCACTAGCGGGAGAAGGGGCACAGATACGCAGTATTTT	CSARSTSGRRGTDTQYF
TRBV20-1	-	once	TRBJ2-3	TGCAGTGCTACGAGAGGAGGGTCGGGTTCAGATACGCAGTATTTT	CSATRGGSGSDTQYF
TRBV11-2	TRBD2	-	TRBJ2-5	TGTGCCAGCAGCTTAGACTGGACTAGTTTCGGCCCCGAGGAGACCCAGTACTTC	CASSLDWTSFGPEETQYF
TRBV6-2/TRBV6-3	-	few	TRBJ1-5	TGTGCCAGCAGCCCACTGAATAGGGAGCCCCAGCATTTT	CASSPLNREPQHF
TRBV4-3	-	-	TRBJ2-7	TGCGCCAGCAGCCAAGAACCGCAAAGCGAGCAGTACTTC	CASSQEPQSEQYF
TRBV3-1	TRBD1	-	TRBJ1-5	TGTGCCAGCAGCCTTAGTGGACAGGGCAATCAGCCCCAGCATTTT	CASSLSGQGNQPQHF
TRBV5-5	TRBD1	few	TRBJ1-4	TGTGCCAGCAGCCTGACAGGGAAGGGACAACTGTTTTTT	CASSLTGKGQLFF
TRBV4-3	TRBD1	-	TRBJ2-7	TGCGCCAGCAGCCAAGGCCTAAGGACAGGGGGGAACGAGCAGTACTTC	CASSQGLRTGGNEQYF
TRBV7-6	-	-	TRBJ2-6	TGTGCCAGCAGCTCAGCGACGGGACACATCTCTGGGGCCAACGTCCTGACTTTC	CASSSATGHISGANVLTF